This T cell receptor (beta chain) was found in a study of siplizumab effects on memory and regulatory T cells. Repertoires were generated with immunoSEQ multiplex PCR, while TCRdb's copy carries only in-frame clones and drops some. The sample includes about 52,000 clones, 95% to 98% of them seen just once. The CDR3 length is 15 residues. From germline, CDR1 is MDHEN and CDR2 SYDVKM. With V trimmed by 6 bases and J by 1 base, 8 bases remained unmatched. The chain links TRBV28 to TRBJ2-7, with TRBD1 matching over 8 bases. The sample comprised naive CD4+ T cells sorted from blood. This receptor was identified in a human donor in good health. CDR3 protein: CASRKQGDRSYEQYF. CDR3 DNA sequence: TGTGCCAGCAGGAAACAGGGGGATAGATCCTACGAGCAGTACTTC.